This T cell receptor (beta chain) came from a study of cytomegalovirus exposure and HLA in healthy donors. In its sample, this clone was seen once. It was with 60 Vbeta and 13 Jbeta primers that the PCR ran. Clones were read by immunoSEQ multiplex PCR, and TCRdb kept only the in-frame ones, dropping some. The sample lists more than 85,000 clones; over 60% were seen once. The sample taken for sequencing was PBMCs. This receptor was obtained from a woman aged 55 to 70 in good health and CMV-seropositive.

The CDR3 DNA sequence: TGTGCCAGCAGCTTTTCTCCCAGGGCCGACACCGGGGAGCTGTTTTTT. Its translation: CASSFSPRADTGELFF. The chain recombines TRBV7-3 with TRBJ2-2; weak D call: TRBD1 (5 bases). V lost 3 bases to trimming and J lost 3 bases, with 14 bases between them. CDR1 is SGHTA, CDR2 FQGTGA, per germline. This CDR3 has 16 residues.